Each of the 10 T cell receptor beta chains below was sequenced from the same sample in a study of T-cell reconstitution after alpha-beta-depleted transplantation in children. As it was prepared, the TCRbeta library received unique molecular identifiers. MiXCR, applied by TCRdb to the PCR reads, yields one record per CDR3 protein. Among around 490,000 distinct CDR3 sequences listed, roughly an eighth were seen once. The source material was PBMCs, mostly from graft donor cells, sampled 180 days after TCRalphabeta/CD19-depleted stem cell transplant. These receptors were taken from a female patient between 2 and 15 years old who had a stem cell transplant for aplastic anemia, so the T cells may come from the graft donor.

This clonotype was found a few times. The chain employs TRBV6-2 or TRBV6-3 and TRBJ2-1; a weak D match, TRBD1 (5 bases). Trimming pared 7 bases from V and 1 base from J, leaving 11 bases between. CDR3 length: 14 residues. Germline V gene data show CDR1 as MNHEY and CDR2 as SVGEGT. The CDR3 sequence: CASTETDSYNEQFF. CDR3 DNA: TGTGCCAGCACGGAGACAGATTCCTACAATGAGCAGTTCTTC.

The CDR3 loop reads CASSHQGTPTYNEQFF. In nucleotides, the CDR3 is TGCGCCAGCAGCCATCAAGGGACACCTACTTACAATGAGCAGTTCTTC. This chain uses TRBV4-3 with TRBJ2-1; maybe TRBD1 (6 bases). The length of the CDR3 is 16 residues. V lost 3 bases and J 4 bases, leaving 16 bases between the germline ends. Looked up from germline, CDR1 is LGHNA and CDR2 is YSLEER.

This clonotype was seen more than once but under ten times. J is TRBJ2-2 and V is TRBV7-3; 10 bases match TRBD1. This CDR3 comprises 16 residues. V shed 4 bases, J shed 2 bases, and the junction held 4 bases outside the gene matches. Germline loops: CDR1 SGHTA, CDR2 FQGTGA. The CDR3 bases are TGTGCCAGCAGCTCGACAGGGGGCAAAAACACCGGGGAGCTGTTTTTT. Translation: CASSSTGGKNTGELFF.

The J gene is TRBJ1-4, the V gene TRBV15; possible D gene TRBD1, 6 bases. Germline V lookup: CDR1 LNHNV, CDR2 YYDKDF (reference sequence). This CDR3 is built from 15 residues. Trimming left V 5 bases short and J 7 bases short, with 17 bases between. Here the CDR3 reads CATSQGSLRSEKLFF. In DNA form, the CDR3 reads TGTGCCACCAGCCAGGGGAGCCTTAGAAGTGAAAAACTGTTTTTT.

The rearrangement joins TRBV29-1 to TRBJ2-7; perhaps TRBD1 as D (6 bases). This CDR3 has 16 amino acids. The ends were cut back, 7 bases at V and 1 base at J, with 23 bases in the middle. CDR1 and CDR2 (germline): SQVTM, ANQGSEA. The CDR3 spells CSGGQREQDKSYEQYV. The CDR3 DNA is TGCAGCGGGGGACAACGGGAACAGGACAAATCCTACGAGCAGTACGTC.

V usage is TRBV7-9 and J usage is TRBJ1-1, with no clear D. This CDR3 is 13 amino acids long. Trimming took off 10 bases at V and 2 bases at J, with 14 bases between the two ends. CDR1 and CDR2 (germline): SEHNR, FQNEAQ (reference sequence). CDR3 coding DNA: TGTGCCATCTCGCACCCCTCAAACACTGAAGCTTTCTTT. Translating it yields CAISHPSNTEAFF.

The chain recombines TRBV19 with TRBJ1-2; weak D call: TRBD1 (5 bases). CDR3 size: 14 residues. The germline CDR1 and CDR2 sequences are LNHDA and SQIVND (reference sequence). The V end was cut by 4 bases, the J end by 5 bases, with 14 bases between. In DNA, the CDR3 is TGTGCCAGTAGTACACCGGGACCCCTGTATGGCTACACCTTC. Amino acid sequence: CASSTPGPLYGYTF.

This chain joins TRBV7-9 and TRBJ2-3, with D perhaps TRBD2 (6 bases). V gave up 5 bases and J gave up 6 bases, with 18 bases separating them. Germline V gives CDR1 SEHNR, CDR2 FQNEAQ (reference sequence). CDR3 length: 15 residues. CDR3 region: CASSPTRDWFDTQYF. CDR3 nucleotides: TGTGCCAGCAGCCCTACGCGGGACTGGTTCGATACGCAGTATTTT.

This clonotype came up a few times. The CDR3 DNA reads TGCAGTGCCTGGGACAGATCCTACGAGCAGTACTTC. This sequence encodes CSAWDRSYEQYF. The chain carries TRBV20-1 and TRBJ2-7; 7 nucleotides agree with TRBD1. CDR1 is DFQATT, CDR2 SNEGSKA, per germline (reference sequence). The CDR3 has 12 amino acids. V lost 6 bases, J lost 1 base, and 3 bases stayed unmatched.

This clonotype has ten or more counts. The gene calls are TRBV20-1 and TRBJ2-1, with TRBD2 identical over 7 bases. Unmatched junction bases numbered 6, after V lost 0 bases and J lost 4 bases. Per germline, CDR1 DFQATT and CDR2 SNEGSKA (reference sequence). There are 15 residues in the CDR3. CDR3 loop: CSARDLGRGYNEQFF. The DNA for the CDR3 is TGCAGTGCTAGAGACCTAGGGCGGGGGTACAATGAGCAGTTCTTC.